The source of this T cell receptor (beta chain) is a study of T-cell reconstitution after alpha-beta-depleted transplantation in children. The CDR3 is 15 residues long. The germline gives CDR1 ENHRY, CDR2 SYGVKD. Trimming cost V 1 base and J 2 bases, with 12 bases left between them. Unique molecular identifiers featured in how the TCRbeta library was prepared. TCRdb reprocessed the PCR reads with MiXCR, giving one entry per CDR3 protein. The table includes about 440,000 distinct CDR3 sequences, about 45% detected once. In its sample, this clonotype was seen once. Material: PBMCs, obtained before TCRalphabeta/CD19-depleted stem cell transplant. The source of this sequence is a girl aged 2-10 years with aplastic anemia, due to receive a stem cell transplant. The rearrangement uses TRBV10-3 and TRBJ2-7, with D maybe TRBD1 (6 bases). The CDR3 sequence: CAISEFGRGAYEQYF. CDR3 sequence (DNA): TGTGCCATCAGTGAGTTCGGCAGGGGCGCCTACGAGCAGTACTTC.